This record covers a single T cell receptor beta chain. The entry originates in a study of cytomegalovirus exposure and HLA in healthy donors. The CDR3 runs 20 residues. Trimming took off 0 bases at V and 4 bases at J, with 23 bases between the two ends. Some clones are missing from TCRdb's copy, which holds only in-frame ones; the method was immunoSEQ multiplex PCR. The data hold about 72,000 clones, with about 93% observed a single time. Sequencing input: PBMCs. The chain carries TRBV5-3 and TRBJ1-6, with no clear D. Being an ORF, TRBV5-3 has a function that is uncertain. This TCR was sampled from a woman younger than 30 in good health and CMV-seronegative. CDR3 sequence: CARSLVGWILGRDYNSPLHF. The CDR3 DNA is TGTGCCAGAAGCTTGGTTGGGTGGATTTTGGGCCGGGATTATAATTCACCCCTCCACTTT.